This T cell receptor beta chain came from a study of shared clonotypes between healthy human individuals. Study-wide results and caveats: The low donor count limited represented genetic and exposure-history diversity. The study found about 5% of naive CD4 clonotypes shared across several donors.

The CDR3 covers 14 residues. The V gene's germline CDR1 is WNHNN and CDR2 SYGVQD (reference sequence). Trimming shortened V by 6 bases and J by 3 bases, and 12 bases separated the two germline ends. Original handling: Sequence data from immunoSEQ were junction-only and lacked quality scores; consequently, filtering differed. Sequencing was performed with immunoSEQ multiplex PCR; in TCRdb, only in-frame clones are kept and a portion is missing. D and trimming were read from the DNA, whereas the V and J calls and clone size are those reported in that table. The sample has roughly 570,000 clones; about 98% are singletons. A word on this clone: Its specificity is not known.

The naive CD8 subset, CD45RO-negative cells positively selected for CCR7, excluded terminally differentiated effector memory CD45RA+ cells. Those who donated, Caucasian adults without exception, all lived in Nashville, Tennessee. The chain recombines TRBV10-1 with TRBJ2-4, with D possibly being TRBD2 (6 bases). The clonotype comes from a man between 25 and 39 years old in good health. Sequenced sample: naive CD8+ T cells sorted from blood. The CDR3, as DNA: TGCGCCAGCAGAGAGACTAGTTACAAAAACATTCAGTACTTC. Its protein is CASRETSYKNIQYF.